These 29 T cell receptor beta chains were all obtained from the same sample, sequenced in a study of T cells and Merkel cell carcinoma outcomes. Assay: immunoSEQ multiplex PCR; the TCRdb copy retains only in-frame clones and omits some. This sample yields 15,000 to 19,000 clones, of which 87% are seen a single time; approximately 8% belongs to the top ten. Sequencing was performed on tumor tissue from Merkel cell carcinoma. The receptors derive from a human donor with Merkel cell carcinoma.

This clone showed up just a few times. The chain combines TRBV25-1 with TRBJ1-4, with D perhaps matching TRBD1 (6 bases). Germline-derived CDR1 and CDR2 are MGHDK and SYGVNS. The CDR3 has 13 residues. The V end lost 3 bases, the J end lost 4 bases, and 6 bases lay between the germline ends. This chain's CDR3 is CASSEDSNEKLFF. CDR3 DNA sequence: TGTGCCAGCAGTGAGGACAGTAATGAAAAACTGTTTTTT.

CDR3 residues: CASSLGRGNQPQHF. CDR3 bases: TGTGCCAGCAGCTTGGGCAGGGGCAATCAGCCCCAGCATTTT. The rearrangement joins TRBV5-6 to TRBJ1-5; maybe TRBD1 (5 bases). V was cut by 0 bases and J by 2 bases, with 6 bases left in between. The germline gives CDR1 SGHDT, CDR2 YYEEEE. This CDR3 region has 14 residues. The whole variable domain, filled in from reference TRBV5-6 and TRBJ1-5, reads DAGVTQSPTHLIKTRGQQVTLRCSPKSGHDTVSWYQQALGQGPQFIFQYYEEEERQRGNFPDRFSGHQFPNYSSELNVNALLLGDSALYLCASSLGRGNQPQHFGDGTRLSIL.

The chain carries TRBV5-6 and TRBJ2-1, with unresolved D. Trimming removed 4 bases from V and 2 bases from J, with 10 bases in between. The CDR3 length is 14 residues. The germline gives CDR1 SGHDT, CDR2 YYEEEE. The CDR3 sequence: CASSLYNTYNEQFF. The CDR3, as DNA: TGTGCCAGCAGCCTGTACAATACCTACAATGAGCAGTTCTTC. Complete variable domain (other parts from reference TRBV5-6 and TRBJ2-1): DAGVTQSPTHLIKTRGQQVTLRCSPKSGHDTVSWYQQALGQGPQFIFQYYEEEERQRGNFPDRFSGHQFPNYSSELNVNALLLGDSALYLCASSLYNTYNEQFFGPGTRLTVL.

The rearrangement uses TRBV5-6 and TRBJ2-3, with TRBD2 matching over 10 bases. The CDR3 runs to 17 residues. The V gene's germline CDR1 is SGHDT and CDR2 YYEEEE. V was clipped by 0 bases and J by 0 bases; unmatched bases: 4. CDR3 in amino acids: CASSLVLAGLSTDTQYF. DNA of the CDR3: TGTGCCAGCAGCTTGGTACTAGCGGGATTAAGCACAGATACGCAGTATTTT. Full variable domain (remainder filled in from reference TRBV5-6 and TRBJ2-3): DAGVTQSPTHLIKTRGQQVTLRCSPKSGHDTVSWYQQALGQGPQFIFQYYEEEERQRGNFPDRFSGHQFPNYSSELNVNALLLGDSALYLCASSLVLAGLSTDTQYFGPGTRLTVL.

V gene TRBV5-8 combines with J gene TRBJ1-5; weak D call: TRBD1 (5 bases). With 1 base removed from V and 1 base from J, the gap between germline ends came to 9 bases. The CDR3 spans 15 residues. Germline V CDR1 and CDR2: SGHTS, YDEGEE. The CDR3 reads CASSLRGTSNQPQHF. The CDR3 coding sequence is TGTGCCAGCAGCTTGAGGGGCACGAGCAATCAGCCCCAGCATTTT.

The genes are TRBV5-4 and TRBJ2-5, with 8 nucleotides matching TRBD1. The CDR3 runs 16 residues. Trimming removed 1 base from V and 2 bases from J; junction bases left unmatched: 7. The germline V gene has CDR1 SGHNT and CDR2 YYREEE (reference sequence). The CDR3 coding sequence is TGTGCCAGCAGCTTGCCTAGCTGGACAGGGCAAGAGACCCAGTACTTC. Its protein product is CASSLPSWTGQETQYF. Filled out from reference TRBV5-4 and TRBJ2-5, the complete variable domain reads ETGVTQSPTHLIKTRGQQVTLRCSSQSGHNTVSWYQQALGQGPQFIFQYYREEENGRGNFPPRFSGLQFPNYSSELNVNALELDDSALYLCASSLPSWTGQETQYFGPGTRLLVL.

The table lists this clone with a few counts. V gene TRBV19 combines with J gene TRBJ1-1; tentatively, D is TRBD1 (5 bases). From germline, CDR1 is LNHDA and CDR2 SQIVND (reference sequence). Trimming left V 4 bases short and J 2 bases short, with 8 bases between. This CDR3 has 13 residues. CDR3 residues: CASSRDRNTEAFF. In DNA form, the CDR3 reads TGTGCCAGTAGTAGAGACAGAAACACTGAAGCTTTCTTT. Full variable domain (rest looked up from reference TRBV19 and TRBJ1-1): DGGITQSPKYLFRKEGQNVTLSCEQNLNHDAMYWYRQDPGQGLRLIYYSQIVNDFQKGDIAEGYSVSREKKESFPLTVTSAQKNPTAFYLCASSRDRNTEAFFGQGTRLTVV.

This chain connects TRBV18 to TRBJ2-1; the D gene is possibly TRBD2 (6 bases). The CDR3 is made up of 15 amino acids. Trimming cost V 6 bases and J 1 base, with 13 bases left between them. CDR1 is KGHSH and CDR2 is LQKENI in the germline V gene. The CDR3, as DNA: TGTGCCAGCTCGACTAGTCGCCTTTCCTACAATGAGCAGTTCTTC. Its translation: CASSTSRLSYNEQFF.

J is TRBJ1-2 and V is TRBV2; D is unclear. The length of the CDR3 is 13 residues. V was cut by 6 bases and J by 4 bases, with 12 bases left in between. The germline V gene encodes CDR1 SNHLY and CDR2 FYNNEI. The CDR3 sequence: CASRVDTFYGYTF. DNA for the CDR3: TGTGCCAGCAGAGTCGACACGTTCTATGGCTACACCTTC.

The chain has TRBV30 and TRBJ1-6; possible D gene TRBD1, 6 bases. The CDR3 contains 18 residues. Germline loops: CDR1 GTSNPN, CDR2 SVGIG (reference sequence). Trimming took off 0 bases at V and 3 bases at J, with 18 bases between the two ends. CDR3 bases: TGTGCCTGGAGTGTAGGGGGACCGGGAGGAAGCTATAATTCACCCCTCCACTTT. Translated: CAWSVGGPGGSYNSPLHF.

This clone is large by share. Other DNA sequences within the sample encode an identical CDR3. V gene TRBV29-1 combines with J gene TRBJ2-7, with TRBD1 matching over 9 bases. In germline, CDR1 is SQVTM, CDR2 ANQGSEA. There are 13 residues in the CDR3. Trimming took 4 bases from V and 5 from J; bases not matched to a gene: 6. CDR3 DNA sequence: TGCAGCGTTGGCGGGACAGGGTACGACGAGCAGTACTTC. It encodes CSVGGTGYDEQYF.

The chain links TRBV6-1 to TRBJ2-2, with D possibly TRBD2 on 5 matching bases. The CDR3 has 15 amino acids. V was pared by 2 bases and J by 5 bases, with 12 bases between. Germline values: CDR1 MNHNS, CDR2 SASEGT. The chain's CDR3 is CASSENNWRTGELFF. DNA for the CDR3: TGTGCCAGCAGTGAAAATAACTGGAGGACCGGGGAGCTGTTTTTT.

J is TRBJ1-1 and V is TRBV7-9, with D uncertain. Trimming shortened V by 4 bases and J by 5 bases, and 14 bases separated the two germline ends. The CDR3 is 14 residues long. In germline, CDR1 is SEHNR, CDR2 FQNEAQ (reference sequence). CDR3 nucleotide sequence: TGTGCCAGCAGCTCGCCCTATCTGGGTACTGAAGCTTTCTTT. It translates to CASSSPYLGTEAFF.

This clone was observed a single time. This sequence joins TRBV19 and TRBJ2-1, with TRBD2 matching 9 bases. This CDR3 is built from 15 residues. Trimming at V came to 6 bases and at J to 4 bases, leaving 7 bases not matched to a gene. The germline CDR1 and CDR2 sequences are LNHDA and SQIVND (reference sequence). The chain's CDR3 is CASSIGSGGYNEQFF. In nucleotides, the CDR3 is TGTGCCAGTAGCATTGGTAGCGGGGGTTACAATGAGCAGTTCTTC.

Here the CDR3 reads CASSTGQHSGYGYTF. CDR3 sequence (DNA): TGTGCCAGCAGTACGGGACAACACTCTGGCTATGGCTACACCTTC. The chain has TRBV2 and TRBJ1-2, with a weak D call TRBD1 (6 bases). In germline, CDR1 is SNHLY, CDR2 FYNNEI. V shed 5 bases and J shed 4 bases, with 17 bases lying between them. The CDR3 has 15 residues.

The chain couples TRBV6-5 to TRBJ1-6; the match to TRBD1 covers 8 bases. Germline V CDR1 and CDR2: MNHEY, SVGAGI. J gave up 13 bases and V 7 bases, and 9 bases lay outside the gene matches. CDR3 length: 13 amino acids. The CDR3 reads CASNRGGPGPLHF. Written as DNA, the CDR3 is TGTGCCAGCAACAGGGGGGGCCCTGGGCCCCTCCACTTT.

The rearrangement links TRBV9 to TRBJ2-5, with 13 bases identical to TRBD2. The junction had 2 bases not matched to a gene; V was cut back by 4 bases and J by 2 bases. CDR3 length equals 15 residues. CDR1 is SGDLS, CDR2 YYNGEE, per germline. The CDR3 reads CASSPGLAGQETQYF. The CDR3, as DNA: TGTGCCAGCAGCCCGGGACTAGCGGGGCAAGAGACCCAGTACTTC.

The chain employs TRBV27 and TRBJ2-5; D unclear. CDR1 is MNHEY, CDR2 SMNVEV, per germline (reference sequence). Between the trimmed V and J ends, which lost 3 bases and 6 bases, there was a span of 17 bases. The CDR3 sequence is 15 residues long. CDR3 nucleotide sequence: TGTGCCAGCAGTTTGGGATGGAGCACAACCAAGACCCAGTACTTC. As protein: CASSLGWSTTKTQYF.

This chain links TRBV5-1 with TRBJ2-3, with 7 bases aligning to TRBD2. J was trimmed by 0 bases and V by 6 bases; bases with no gene match: 7. Looked up from germline, CDR1 is SGHRS and CDR2 is YFSETQ. The CDR3 runs 15 residues. The CDR3 coding sequence is TGCGCCAGCAAGGCTCGGGGGGTTAGCACAGATACGCAGTATTTT. Its protein product is CASKARGVSTDTQYF.

The chain carries TRBV28 and TRBJ2-1; tentative D call: TRBD1 (7 bases). The V end lost 5 bases, the J end lost 9 bases, and 20 bases lay between the germline ends. This CDR3 contains 15 residues. Germline loops: CDR1 MDHEN, CDR2 SYDVKM. CDR3 protein: CASSHPPGGSGEQFF. CDR3 DNA sequence: TGTGCCAGCAGTCACCCGCCAGGGGGGTCGGGTGAGCAGTTCTTC.

The V gene is TRBV7-9, the J gene TRBJ2-6; 9 bases align to TRBD1. CDR1 is SEHNR, CDR2 FQNEAQ, per germline (reference sequence). The junction had 12 bases not matched to a gene; V was cut back by 5 bases and J by 13 bases. The CDR3 is 15 residues long. The CDR3 nucleotides are TGTGCCAGCAGCAAGGGACAGGGTCCCCCGCGTGTCCTGACTTTC. Its translation is CASSKGQGPPRVLTF.

A remark on this clone: The sample holds other DNA sequences that translate to the same CDR3. The V call is TRBV7-6, the J call TRBJ2-1; D is perhaps TRBD1 (5 bases). There are 16 residues in the CDR3. Trimming pared 1 base from V and 5 bases from J, leaving 15 bases between. Germline V CDR1 and CDR2: SGHVS, FNYEAQ. The DNA for the CDR3 is TGTGCCAGCAGCTTAGAGCCTCCCGTGGGGCACAATGAGCAGTTCTTC. Protein: CASSLEPPVGHNEQFF.

This chain joins TRBV5-4 and TRBJ1-1; D perhaps matches TRBD1 (5 bases). This CDR3 has 18 residues. Germline lookup yields CDR1 SGHNT and CDR2 YYREEE (reference sequence). V was trimmed by 5 bases and J by 3 bases, leaving 26 bases between them. The CDR3 coding sequence is TGTGCCAGCAGTACCTGGGGGAGAGGGGAATGGAAGGACACTGAAGCTTTCTTT. This translates into CASSTWGRGEWKDTEAFF.

This clone was detected only a few times. The V and J genes are TRBV18 and TRBJ1-1, with D possibly matching TRBD1 (6 bases). The V end lost 3 bases, the J end lost 4 bases, and 18 bases lay between the germline ends. The CDR3 is 16 residues long. CDR1 and CDR2 (germline): KGHSH, LQKENI. CDR3 sequence: CASSPAKRGNGTEAFF. Here the CDR3 DNA reads TGTGCCAGCTCACCGGCCAAAAGGGGGAACGGCACTGAAGCTTTCTTT. Combining the CDR3 with reference TRBV18 and TRBJ1-1 gives the whole variable domain NAGVMQNPRHLVRRRGQEARLRCSPMKGHSHVYWYRQLPEEGLKFMVYLQKENIIDESGMPKERFSAEFPKEGPSILRIQQVVRGDSAAYFCASSPAKRGNGTEAFFGQGTRLTVV.

The rearrangement links TRBV4-1 to TRBJ2-7; 8 bases align to TRBD2. The CDR3 spans 14 residues. V dropped 0 bases and J dropped 5; count of bases not matched to a gene: 3. CDR1 is MGHRA and CDR2 is YSYEKL in the germline V gene. The CDR3: CASSQDQRENEQYF. The CDR3 coding sequence is TGCGCCAGCAGCCAAGATCAGCGGGAGAACGAGCAGTACTTC.

The V call is TRBV4-1, the J call TRBJ2-1; D gene ambiguous. This CDR3 has 15 amino acids. Trimming cost V 3 bases and J 13 bases, with 22 bases left between them. CDR1 is MGHRA and CDR2 is YSYEKL in the germline V gene. Here the CDR3 reads CASSHQRTPKARQFF. DNA of the CDR3: TGCGCCAGCAGCCACCAACGCACGCCGAAGGCACGCCAGTTCTTC.

This clone was seen a few times. CDR3 residues: CASSLDSGANSPLHF. The CDR3 coding sequence is TGTGCCAGCAGTTTAGACAGTGGTGCTAATTCACCCCTCCACTTT. This chain connects TRBV6-1 to TRBJ1-6; weak D call: TRBD1 (5 bases). Germline V gene lookup returns CDR1 MNHNS and CDR2 SASEGT. The germline V and J ends were trimmed by 5 bases and 6 bases, with 14 bases remaining between them. The CDR3 spans 15 residues.

The genes are TRBV4-1 and TRBJ2-2, with 9 bases matching TRBD1. The junction had 7 bases not matched to a gene; V was cut back by 2 bases and J by 3 bases. CDR1 is MGHRA, CDR2 YSYEKL, per germline. The CDR3 sequence is 17 residues long. CDR3 sequence reads: CASSQPGQGGYTGELFF. The CDR3 nucleotides are TGCGCCAGCAGCCAACCGGGACAGGGAGGTTACACCGGGGAGCTGTTTTTT.

This sequence joins TRBV19 and TRBJ1-2; no clear D. The CDR3 contains 13 residues. Germline values: CDR1 LNHDA, CDR2 SQIVND (reference sequence). The V end was cut by 3 bases, the J end by 6 bases, with 11 bases between. CDR3 residues: CASSISGINGYTF. The DNA of the CDR3 is TGTGCCAGTAGTATTTCCGGGATCAATGGCTACACCTTC. The variable domain in full, completed from reference TRBV19 and TRBJ1-2, reads DGGITQSPKYLFRKEGQNVTLSCEQNLNHDAMYWYRQDPGQGLRLIYYSQIVNDFQKGDIAEGYSVSREKKESFPLTVTSAQKNPTAFYLCASSISGINGYTFGSGTRLTVV.